This paragraph covers one TCR beta chain sequence. TCRdb's copy holds only in-frame clones and misses some; the assay was immunoSEQ multiplex PCR. Of more than 550,000 clones listed, approximately 85% are singletons. This specimen comes from a study of shared T cell receptors in the human thymus. Looked up from germline, CDR1 is SGHRS and CDR2 is YFSETQ. V lost 4 bases, J lost 8 bases, and 18 bases lay in between. This CDR3 contains 15 residues. This same sample was also taken into another study, of human thymus T cells. That study reports: Healthy Finnish infants undergoing corrective surgery for congenital heart defects were the donors. Usage of V and J genes appeared biased in thymic and blood repertoires.

This sequence was found in a girl under three years old with a congenital heart defect. The rearrangement uses TRBV5-1 and TRBJ1-4, with a possible D match to TRBD1 (6 bases). The specimen sequenced was thymocytes. The CDR3 spells CASSRDPDRGEKLFF. CDR3 bases: TGCGCCAGCAGCCGGGACCCGGACAGAGGCGAAAAACTGTTTTTT.